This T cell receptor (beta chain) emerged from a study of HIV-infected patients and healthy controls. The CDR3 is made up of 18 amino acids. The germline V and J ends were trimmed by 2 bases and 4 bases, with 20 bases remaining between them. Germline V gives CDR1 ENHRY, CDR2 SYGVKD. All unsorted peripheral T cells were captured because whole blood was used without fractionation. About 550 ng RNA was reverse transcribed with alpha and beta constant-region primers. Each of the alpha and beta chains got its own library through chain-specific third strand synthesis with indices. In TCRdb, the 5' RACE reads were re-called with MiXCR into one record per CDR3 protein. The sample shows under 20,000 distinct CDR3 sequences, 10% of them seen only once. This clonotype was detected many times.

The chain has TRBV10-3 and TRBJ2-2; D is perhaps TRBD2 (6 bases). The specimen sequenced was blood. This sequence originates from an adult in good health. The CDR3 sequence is CAISEGFRRRETTGELFF. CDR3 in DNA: TGTGCCATCAGTGAGGGCTTTCGGAGGAGGGAGACCACCGGGGAGCTGTTTTTT.